Below are 23 T cell receptor beta chains sequenced from a single sample in a study of T cells expressing NK-cell markers. From the 5' RACE reads, TCRdb lists one entry per CDR3 protein and no DNA. The sample yields some 120,000 distinct CDR3 sequences, of which the top ten take up approximately 17%. The material sequenced was blood T cells: a sorted CD56 or NKG2C T cell subset, CD4+ or CD8+ T cells, or bulk PBMC T cells (not recorded which). Receptors were obtained from a woman aged 18 to 69 in good health.

The chain uses TRBV4-3 and TRBJ2-7. The CDR3 spans 13 residues. Germline V gives CDR1 LGHNA, CDR2 YSLEER. CDR3 region: CASSHALAYEQYF.

The rearrangement uses TRBV27 and TRBJ2-1. CDR3 length: 13 residues. Germline V gene sequence: CDR1 MNHEY, CDR2 SMNVEV (reference sequence). CDR3 residues: CASSPLFEDEQFF.

V usage is TRBV5-4 and J usage is TRBJ2-1; no DNA is available, so the TRBD2 call from TCRdb remains unchecked. The V gene's germline CDR1 is SGHNT and CDR2 YYREEE (reference sequence). CDR3 size: 17 residues. CDR3 sequence reads: CASSLGTSGETYNEQFF.

The rearrangement uses TRBV29-1 and TRBJ1-2; TCRdb reports TRBD1, a call that lacks DNA to check it against. The V gene's germline CDR1 is SQVTM and CDR2 ANQGSEA. CDR3 size: 14 residues. This CDR3 reads CSVAFQGASYGYTF.

The V and J genes are TRBV6-1 and TRBJ1-2; TCRdb outputs TRBD1, but without DNA this stays unchecked. Germline V gene sequence: CDR1 MNHNS, CDR2 SASEGT. This CDR3 has 14 amino acids. The CDR3 protein is CASSDGQGDYGYTF.

V is TRBV28 and J is TRBJ1-5; TCRdb proposes TRBD1, but this gene call is untestable without DNA. The germline CDR1 and CDR2 sequences are MDHEN and SYDVKM. This CDR3 has 15 amino acids. Here the CDR3 reads CASSFRDRGWKPQHF.

This chain connects TRBV21-1 to TRBJ2-5; without DNA, the TCRdb call of TRBD1 cannot be checked. TRBV21-1 is classified as a pseudogene. The CDR3 length is 17 residues. The CDR3 protein is CASSSPRQGNLGETQYF.

The V call is TRBV18, the J call TRBJ2-1; there is no DNA to check the TCRdb D call of TRBD2. Germline V lookup: CDR1 KGHSH, CDR2 LQKENI. This CDR3 is 16 amino acids long. CDR3 loop: CASSPLGGTGYNEQFF.

V and J are TRBV28 and TRBJ2-7; as DNA is missing, the TRBD1 call by TCRdb cannot be tested. This CDR3 is 16 amino acids long. Germline V gene lookup returns CDR1 MDHEN and CDR2 SYDVKM. The CDR3 spells CASSSELPGQGYEQYF.

The rearrangement joins TRBV4-3 to TRBJ1-1; the D gene TCRdb calls, TRBD1, cannot be checked with no DNA. There are 13 residues in the CDR3. Germline CDR1 reads LGHNA; CDR2 reads YSLEER. The CDR3 protein is CASSHRGNTEAFF.

The chain carries TRBV12-3 or TRBV12-4 and TRBJ1-3. The CDR3 loop spans 12 amino acids. The CDR3: CASSKGGNTIYF.

The chain joins TRBV15 to TRBJ2-7; TCRdb lists TRBD2, though no DNA is available to test this call. The CDR3 consists of 15 residues. Germline V CDR1 and CDR2: LNHNV, YYDKDF (reference sequence). CDR3 region: CATSRDTLAASGQYF. The entire variable domain, with the rest obtained from reference TRBV15 and TRBJ2-7, is as follows: DAMVIQNPRYQVTQFGKPVTLSCSQTLNHNVMYWYQQKSSQAPKLLFHYYDKDFNNEADTPDNFQSRRPNTSFCFLDIRSPGLGDTAMYLCATSRDTLAASGQYFGPGTRLTVT.

V gene TRBV4-1 combines with J gene TRBJ1-2. Germline V gives CDR1 MGHRA, CDR2 YSYEKL. The CDR3 is 11 residues long. CDR3 in amino acids: CASSQGFGYTF.

The CDR3 reads CASSLEVPTYNEQFF. The chain recombines TRBV5-5 with TRBJ2-1; checking the TCRdb D call of TRBD2 is not possible without DNA. Germline CDR1 SGHKS, CDR2 YYEKEE (reference sequence). The CDR3 length is 15 residues.

The genes are TRBV12-3 or TRBV12-4 and TRBJ2-3; TCRdb's D call, TRBD2, is unchecked because there is no DNA. The CDR3 length is 18 residues. The CDR3 protein is CASSSWTSGGGSTDTQYF.

This chain connects TRBV6-5 to TRBJ1-6. The CDR3 is 19 amino acids. CDR1 MNHEY and CDR2 SVGAGI come from the germline V gene. The CDR3 loop reads CASSYLGQELFSYNSPLHF.

J is TRBJ1-2 and V is TRBV19; the TCRdb call, TRBD1, lacks DNA for checking. Germline loops: CDR1 LNHDA, CDR2 SQIVND (reference sequence). The length of the CDR3 is 15 residues. The CDR3 loop reads CASSIGDRAITGYTF.

V and J are TRBV29-1 and TRBJ2-7; TCRdb names TRBD1, which stays unverified in the absence of DNA. Germline-derived CDR1 and CDR2 are SQVTM and ANQGSEA. This CDR3 is 14 amino acids long. The CDR3 spells CSVAKQGWRYEQYF.

This chain's CDR3 is CASSQYGLAGGGEQYF. The chain combines TRBV4-2 with TRBJ2-7; the TRBD2 assignment by TCRdb is unverifiable without DNA. CDR3 length equals 16 residues. Germline V gives CDR1 LGHNA, CDR2 YNFKEQ.

The V gene is TRBV27, the J gene TRBJ2-1. This CDR3 has 12 amino acids. CDR1 is MNHEY and CDR2 is SMNVEV in the germline V gene (reference sequence). The CDR3 here is CASRNIGDEQFF.

The chain recombines TRBV10-2 with TRBJ1-1. Germline-derived CDR1 and CDR2 are WSHSY and SAAADI. CDR3 length equals 15 residues. The CDR3 sequence is CASSESTRMGTEAFF.

The V call is TRBV27, the J call TRBJ2-1; TCRdb lists TRBD1, though no DNA is available to test this call. The length of the CDR3 is 15 residues. Germline values: CDR1 MNHEY, CDR2 SMNVEV (reference sequence). The CDR3 sequence: CASGGGRNSYNEQFF.

J is TRBJ2-5 and V is TRBV28; the TCRdb call, TRBD1, lacks DNA for checking. CDR1 MDHEN and CDR2 SYDVKM come from the germline V gene. CDR3 length: 16 amino acids. The CDR3 loop is CASSLRPPTGMKTQYF.